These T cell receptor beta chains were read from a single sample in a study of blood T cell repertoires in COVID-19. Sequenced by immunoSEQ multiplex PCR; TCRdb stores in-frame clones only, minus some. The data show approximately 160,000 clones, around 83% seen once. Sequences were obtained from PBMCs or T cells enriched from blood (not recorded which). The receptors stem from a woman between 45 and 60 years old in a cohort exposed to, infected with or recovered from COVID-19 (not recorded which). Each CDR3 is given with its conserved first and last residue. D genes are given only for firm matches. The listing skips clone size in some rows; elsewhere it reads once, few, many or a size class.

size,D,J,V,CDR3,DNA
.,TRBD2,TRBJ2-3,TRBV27,CASSSGTSGRAIADTQYF,TGTGCCAGCAGTTCAGGGACTAGCGGGAGGGCCATCGCAGATACGCAGTATTTT
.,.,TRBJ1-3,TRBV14,CASSATYSGNTIYF,TGTGCCAGCAGCGCAACCTACTCTGGAAACACCATATATTTT
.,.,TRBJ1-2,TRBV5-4,CASSLEQGYGYTF,TGTGCCAGCAGCTTGGAACAGGGATATGGCTACACCTTC
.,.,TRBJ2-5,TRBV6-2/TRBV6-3,CASSYPTRQSGETQYF,TGTGCCAGCAGTTACCCGACTCGACAGTCGGGAGAGACCCAGTACTTC
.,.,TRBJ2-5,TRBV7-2,CASSLEGRATQYF,TGTGCCAGCAGCTTAGAGGGGCGCGCGACCCAGTACTTC
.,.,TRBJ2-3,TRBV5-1,CASSLQSPDTQYF,TGCGCCAGCAGCTTACAATCCCCAGATACGCAGTATTTT
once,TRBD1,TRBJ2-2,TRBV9,CASSETTTGINTGELFF,TGTGCCAGCAGCGAGACAACGACAGGGATTAACACCGGGGAGCTGTTTTTT
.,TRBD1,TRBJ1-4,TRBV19,CASRRTGGTNEKLFF,TGTGCCAGTAGGCGCACAGGGGGCACTAATGAAAAACTGTTTTTT
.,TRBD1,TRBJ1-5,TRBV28,CASRYPGGVNQPQHF,TGTGCCAGCAGATACCCAGGGGGCGTCAATCAGCCCCAGCATTTT
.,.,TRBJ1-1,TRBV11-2,CASSLEMGRGTEAFF,TGTGCCAGCAGCTTAGAAATGGGGAGGGGAACTGAAGCTTTCTTT
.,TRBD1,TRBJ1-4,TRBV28,CASSSTTTGGVGEKLFF,TGTGCCAGCAGTTCAACCACGACAGGGGGCGTAGGTGAAAAACTGTTTTTT
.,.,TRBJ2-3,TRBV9,CASSVEYGRTSTDTQYF,TGTGCCAGCAGCGTAGAGTACGGGAGAACTAGCACAGATACGCAGTATTTT
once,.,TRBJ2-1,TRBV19,CASSSRGGEGNEQFF,TGTGCCAGCTCAAGTAGAGGCGGGGAAGGCAATGAGCAGTTCTTC
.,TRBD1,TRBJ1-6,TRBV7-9,CASSGGGASNSPLHF,TGTGCCAGCAGCGGAGGGGGCGCGAGTAATTCACCCCTCCACTTT
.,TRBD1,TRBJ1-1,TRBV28,CASSNTGGPPTEAFF,TGTGCCAGCAGTAACACAGGGGGGCCCCCCACTGAAGCTTTCTTT
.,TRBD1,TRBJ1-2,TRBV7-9,CASSLEGTAGGYTF,TGTGCCAGCAGCTTAGAAGGGACAGCTGGGGGCTACACCTTC
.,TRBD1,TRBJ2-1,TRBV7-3,CASSRDRGNEQFF,TGTGCCAGCAGCCGGGACAGGGGAAATGAGCAGTTCTTC
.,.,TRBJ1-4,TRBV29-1,CSVRRADPGANEKLFF,TGCAGCGTTCGACGGGCCGATCCCGGGGCTAATGAAAAACTGTTTTTT
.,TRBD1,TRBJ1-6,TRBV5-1,CASSRDRMMNAPLHF,TGCGCCAGCAGCCGGGACAGAATGATGAATGCACCCCTCCACTTT
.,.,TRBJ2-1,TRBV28,CASSSFGEQFF,TGTGCCAGCAGTTCTTTCGGTGAGCAGTTCTTC
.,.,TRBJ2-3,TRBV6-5,CASRRRRTDTQYF,TGTGCCAGCAGACGGAGGCGCACAGATACGCAGTATTTT
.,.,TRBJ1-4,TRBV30,CAWEGGNGNEKLFF,TGTGCCTGGGAAGGGGGAAATGGGAATGAAAAACTGTTTTTT
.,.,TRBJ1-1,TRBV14,CASSPGSQWAFF,TGTGCCAGCAGCCCGGGGTCTCAGTGGGCTTTCTTT
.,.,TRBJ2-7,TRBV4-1,CASSQVSPSSYEQYF,TGCGCCAGCAGCCAAGTATCCCCGAGCTCCTACGAGCAGTACTTC
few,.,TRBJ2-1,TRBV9,CASSKDSYNEQFF,TGTGCCAGCAGCAAGGACAGCTACAATGAGCAGTTCTTC
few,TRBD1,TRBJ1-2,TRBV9,CASSAGQGNGYTF,TGTGCCAGCAGCGCGGGACAGGGTAATGGCTACACCTTC
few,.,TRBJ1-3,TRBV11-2,CASSLAGGGNTIYF,TGTGCCAGCAGCTTAGCCGGCGGAGGAAACACCATATATTTT
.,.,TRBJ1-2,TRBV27,CASSLSGPSGVGYTF,TGTGCCAGCAGTTTATCCGGACCCTCAGGGGTTGGCTACACCTTC
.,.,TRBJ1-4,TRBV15,CATSRDSSKLFF,TGTGCCACCAGCAGAGATTCGTCAAAACTGTTTTTT
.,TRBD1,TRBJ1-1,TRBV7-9,CASSSKDRETTEAFF,TGTGCCAGCAGCTCAAAGGACAGGGAGACCACTGAAGCTTTCTTT
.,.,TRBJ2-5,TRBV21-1,CASSIGSWEETQYF,TGTGCCAGCAGCATCGGGTCATGGGAAGAGACCCAGTACTTC
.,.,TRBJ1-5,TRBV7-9,CASSLDWEVGGNQPQHF,TGTGCCAGCAGCTTAGATTGGGAGGTCGGGGGCAATCAGCCCCAGCATTTT
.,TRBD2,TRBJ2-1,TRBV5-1,CASSLVISGDNEQFF,TGCGCCAGCAGCTTGGTAATTAGCGGGGATAATGAGCAGTTCTTC
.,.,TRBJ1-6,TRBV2,CASREGGLLSNSPLHF,TGTGCCAGCAGAGAAGGTGGACTTCTCAGTAATTCACCCCTCCACTTT
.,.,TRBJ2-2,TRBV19,CATLPGPGTGELFF,TGTGCCACCCTCCCCGGTCCAGGGACCGGGGAGCTGTTTTTT
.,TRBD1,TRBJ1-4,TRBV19,CASTNEGTGNPLFF,TGTGCCAGTACAAATGAGGGGACAGGTAACCCTCTGTTTTTT
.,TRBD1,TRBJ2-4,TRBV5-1,CASSPENRGKNIQYF,TGCGCCAGCAGCCCTGAGAACAGGGGAAAAAACATTCAGTACTTC
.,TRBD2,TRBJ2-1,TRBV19,CASSTLAGSYNEQFF,TGTGCCAGTAGTACCCTAGCGGGGAGCTACAATGAGCAGTTCTTC
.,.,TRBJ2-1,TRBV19,CASSSPTGSIGNEQFF,TGTGCCAGTAGTAGCCCCACAGGGAGCATCGGCAATGAGCAGTTCTTC
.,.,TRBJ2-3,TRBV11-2,CASSKQPSTDTQYF,TGTGCCAGCAGCAAACAACCTAGCACAGATACGCAGTATTTT
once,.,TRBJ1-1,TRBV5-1,CASSLARGGTEAFF,TGCGCCAGCAGCTTGGCCAGGGGCGGCACTGAAGCTTTCTTT
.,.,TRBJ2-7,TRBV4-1,CASRQGLLESSYEQYF,TGCGCCAGCAGACAAGGGTTACTAGAGAGCTCCTACGAGCAGTACTTC
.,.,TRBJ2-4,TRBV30,CAWSGGPGMAQYF,TGTGCCTGGAGCGGGGGGCCCGGTATGGCTCAGTACTTC
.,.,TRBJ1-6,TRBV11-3,CASSLDYHSPLHF,TGTGCCAGCAGCTTAGATTATCATTCACCCCTCCACTTT
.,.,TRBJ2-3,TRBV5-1,CASSLDSPRTDTQYF,TGCGCCAGCAGCTTGGACAGTCCAAGGACAGATACGCAGTATTTT
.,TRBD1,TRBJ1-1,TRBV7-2,CASSPHRGLNTEAFF,TGTGCCAGCAGCCCCCACAGGGGTCTGAACACTGAAGCTTTCTTT
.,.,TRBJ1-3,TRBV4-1,CASSQDAIRTVNSGNTIYF,TGCGCCAGCAGCCAAGACGCCATTCGTACAGTCAACTCTGGAAACACCATATATTTT
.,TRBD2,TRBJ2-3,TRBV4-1,CASSQRAAGADTQYF,TGCGCCAGCAGCCAGAGGGCAGCGGGAGCAGATACGCAGTATTTT
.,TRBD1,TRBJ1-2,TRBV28,CASSWGGQGANYGYTF,TGTGCCAGCAGTTGGGGCGGACAGGGAGCTAACTATGGCTACACCTTC
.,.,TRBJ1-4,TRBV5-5,CASSPGSGNEKLFF,TGTGCCAGCAGCCCCGGGAGCGGTAATGAAAAACTGTTTTTT
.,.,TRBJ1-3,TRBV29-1,CSATRQADTIYF,TGCAGCGCTACCAGACAGGCGGACACCATATATTTT
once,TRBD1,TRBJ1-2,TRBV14,CASSQRNRDSLGYTF,TGTGCCAGCAGCCAGAGGAACCGGGACAGCCTCGGCTACACCTTC
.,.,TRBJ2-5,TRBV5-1,CASSLGGTPAVETQYF,TGCGCCAGCAGCTTGGGGGGGACTCCCGCAGTGGAGACCCAGTACTTC
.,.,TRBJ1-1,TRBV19,CASSIEGRVTEAFF,TGTGCCAGTAGTATAGAAGGGAGGGTGACTGAAGCTTTCTTT
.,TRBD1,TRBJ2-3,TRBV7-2,CASSLEGQSTDTQYF,TGTGCCAGCAGCTTAGAGGGACAGAGCACAGATACGCAGTATTTT
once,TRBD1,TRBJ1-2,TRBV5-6,CASSFPGTGSYYGYTF,TGTGCCAGCAGCTTTCCCGGGACAGGGTCCTACTATGGCTACACCTTC
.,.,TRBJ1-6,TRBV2,CASSEESRTSPLHF,TGTGCCAGCAGTGAAGAGAGTAGAACTTCACCCCTCCACTTT
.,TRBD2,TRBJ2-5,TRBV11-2,CASSLGTSGGETQYF,TGTGCCAGCAGCTTAGGAACTAGCGGGGGAGAGACCCAGTACTTC
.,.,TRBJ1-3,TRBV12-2,CASRLDKTGSSGNTIYF,TGTGCAAGTCGCTTAGACAAAACAGGGAGCTCGGGAAACACCATATATTTT